These 24 T cell receptor beta chains originate from one sample sequenced in a study of blood T cells in healthy people across ages. The authors ran a second PCR of about 6 to 12 cycles using a sample-barcoded 5' primer and a J-beta primer mix. TCRdb itself ran the 5' RACE reads through MiXCR, one entry per CDR3 protein. Among around 970,000 distinct CDR3 sequences listed, roughly half were seen once. Material for sequencing was blood. The receptor source for this set is a woman aged 60 to 75 in good health.

The chain carries TRBV6-1 and TRBJ2-5; 10 bases agree with TRBD2. TRBJ2-7 matches the DNA end more closely, so the J call is doubtful. Germline V lookup: CDR1 MNHNS, CDR2 SASEGT. The CDR3 covers 15 residues. The CDR3 sequence is CASSDERGGTYEQYF. The CDR3 region has the DNA TGTGCCAGCAGTGACGAGCGGGGGGGGACCTACGAGCAGTACTTC.

The gene calls are TRBV7-2 and TRBJ2-7; TRBD1 aligns across 9 bases. CDR3 size: 15 residues. CDR1 and CDR2 from the germline V gene are SGHTA and FQGNSA. Losses at the gene ends were 1 base for V and 6 bases for J; bases not matched to a gene: 7. The CDR3 coding sequence is TGTGCCAGCAGCTTAGTGTTTGGGACAGGGAGCGAGCAGTACTTC. Its protein is CASSLVFGTGSEQYF. Supplemented by reference TRBV7-2 and TRBJ2-7, the full variable domain reads GAGVSQSPSNKVTEKGKDVELRCDPISGHTALYWYRQSLGQGLEFLIYFQGNSAPDKSGLPSDRFSAERTGGSVSTLTIQRTQQEDSAVYLCASSLVFGTGSEQYFGPGTRLTVT.

A few counts support this clonotype. This chain uses TRBV4-3 with TRBJ1-6, with TRBD1 as a possible D gene (6 bases). CDR3 length equals 15 residues. Looked up from germline, CDR1 is LGHNA and CDR2 is YSLEER. The V end lost 0 bases, the J end lost 9 bases, and 12 bases lay between the germline ends. CDR3 loop: CASSQEGTGFSPLHF. The CDR3 region has the DNA TGCGCCAGCAGCCAAGAGGGTACAGGGTTTTCACCCCTCCACTTT.

The chain carries TRBV11-2 and TRBJ2-7; a possible D gene is TRBD2 (5 bases). The CDR3 sequence is 13 residues long. V was shortened by 4 bases and J by 3 bases, with 10 bases between the two germline ends. Looked up from germline, CDR1 is SGHAT and CDR2 is FQNNGV. The CDR3 nucleotides are TGTGCCAGCAGCTCGGAGAGGGTCTACGAGCAGTACTTC. It specifies CASSSERVYEQYF. The whole variable domain, filled in from reference TRBV11-2 and TRBJ2-7, reads EAGVAQSPRYKIIEKRQSVAFWCNPISGHATLYWYQQILGQGPKLLIQFQNNGVVDDSQLPKDRFSAERLKGVDSTLKIQPAKLEDSAVYLCASSSERVYEQYFGPGTRLTVT.

This clonotype was seen ten or more times. The chain combines TRBV29-1 with TRBJ1-2; tentative D call: TRBD1 (6 bases). Trimming took off 7 bases at V and 4 bases at J, with 16 bases between the two ends. The germline CDR1 and CDR2 sequences are SQVTM and ANQGSEA. This CDR3 is 13 amino acids long. The CDR3 loop reads CSASTTGTYGYTF. The CDR3 DNA sequence: TGCAGCGCTAGTACTACAGGGACCTATGGCTACACCTTC.

This clonotype was picked up a small number of times. This rearrangement joins TRBV4-1 to TRBJ2-7, with D tentatively TRBD1 (5 bases). V lost 0 bases and J 3 bases, leaving 15 bases between the germline ends. CDR3 length: 16 amino acids. The V gene's germline CDR1 is MGHRA and CDR2 YSYEKL. Written as DNA, the CDR3 is TGCGCCAGCAGCCAAGATCCAGGGCGAACCTTCTACGAGCAGTACTTC. Encoded protein: CASSQDPGRTFYEQYF.

This clonotype has only a few counts. The genes are TRBV6-2 or TRBV6-3 and TRBJ2-1, with D tentatively TRBD1 (5 bases). Trimming stripped 2 bases from V and 3 bases from J, with 11 bases between. The length of the CDR3 is 15 residues. Germline CDR1 reads MNHEY; CDR2 reads SVGEGT. The CDR3 DNA reads as TGTGCCAGCAGTTACCAGGGATTTTTCTACAATGAGCAGTTCTTC. This sequence encodes CASSYQGFFYNEQFF.

The genes are TRBV10-2 and TRBJ2-3; 8 bases fit TRBD2. Germline V gene data show CDR1 as WSHSY and CDR2 as SAAADI. The CDR3 is made up of 15 amino acids. The V gene end was trimmed by 11 bases and the J gene end by 6 bases; junction bases not matched to a gene: 16. CDR3 nucleotides: TGCGCCGGTTCCCTAGCGGGTGGCGTGCATGATACGCAGTATTTT. Amino acid sequence: CAGSLAGGVHDTQYF.

The genes are TRBV12-3 or TRBV12-4 and TRBJ2-5; D may match TRBD1 or TRBD2 (5 bases each). Trimming stripped 6 bases from V and 9 bases from J, with 23 bases between. This CDR3 contains 15 residues. DNA of the CDR3: TGTGCCAGCAGATCCTCGGCAGGGCCCCTGGGGGCCCAGTACTTC. Its translation: CASRSSAGPLGAQYF.

This clonotype came up a few times. The chain is built from TRBV4-3 and TRBJ2-3; D gene ambiguous. Deletions cut 2 bases from V and 4 bases from J, with 13 bases between. Germline assignment: CDR1 LGHNA and CDR2 YSLEER. This CDR3 is 15 amino acids long. The CDR3 reads CASSQYLVSSDTQYF. Here the CDR3 DNA reads TGCGCCAGCAGCCAATATCTGGTTTCGTCAGATACGCAGTATTTT.

This clonotype was recorded a few times. The rearrangement uses TRBV5-8 and TRBJ2-5; 8 bases line up with TRBD1. TRBJ2-7 explains the end of the DNA better; the J call may be wrong. This CDR3 comprises 15 residues. Germline CDR1 reads SGHTS; CDR2 reads YDEGEE. CDR3 loop: CASSLVPGGFGEQYF. The DNA of the CDR3 is TGTGCCAGCAGCTTGGTTCCAGGGGGCTTTGGCGAGCAGTACTTC.

This chain uses TRBV20-1 with TRBJ2-1; no firm D call. Germline V gene sequence: CDR1 DFQATT, CDR2 SNEGSKA (reference sequence). The V end was cut by 6 bases, the J end by 13 bases, with 16 bases between. This CDR3 has 11 residues. The CDR3 loop reads CSAKIPQGQFF. As DNA, the CDR3 is TGCAGTGCAAAAATACCACAAGGCCAGTTCTTC.

V is TRBV27 and J is TRBJ2-3; 10 positions match TRBD2. The V gene end was trimmed by 5 bases and the J gene end by 2 bases; junction bases not matched to a gene: 7. Looked up from germline, CDR1 is MNHEY and CDR2 is SMNVEV (reference sequence). The CDR3 length is 16 residues. CDR3 nucleotide sequence: TGTGCCAGCAGTACAAGACTAGCGGGCCTCACAGATACGCAGTATTTT. Translated: CASSTRLAGLTDTQYF.

This chain joins TRBV7-9 and TRBJ1-5; 7 nucleotides agree with TRBD1. Germline V gives CDR1 SEHNR, CDR2 FQNEAQ (reference sequence). The CDR3 sequence is 14 residues long. The J segment lost 3 bases and the V segment lost 5 bases, leaving 4 bases of the junction unmatched. Here the CDR3 reads CASSGDRSNQPQHF. The CDR3 DNA is TGTGCCAGCAGCGGGGACAGATCCAATCAGCCCCAGCATTTT.

The chain joins TRBV7-9 to TRBJ1-2; TRBD1 matches at 11 bases. Trimming removed 5 bases from V and 4 bases from J; junction bases left unmatched: 6. This CDR3 spans 15 amino acids. Germline CDR1 reads SEHNR; CDR2 reads FQNEAQ (reference sequence). The CDR3 loop reads CASSNRDRGAYGYTF. The CDR3 DNA follows: TGTGCCAGCAGCAACCGGGACAGGGGGGCCTATGGCTACACCTTC.

This clonotype was picked up a small number of times. The chain recombines TRBV27 with TRBJ2-3; 8 bases agree with TRBD2. Germline V lookup: CDR1 MNHEY, CDR2 SMNVEV (reference sequence). The CDR3 sequence is 15 residues long. J lost 2 bases, V lost 2 bases, and 3 bases had no gene match. The CDR3 coding sequence is TGTGCCAGCAGTTTAGCGGGAGGACACACAGATACGCAGTATTTT. Encoded protein: CASSLAGGHTDTQYF.

This clonotype was observed a few times. Written as DNA, the CDR3 is TGTGCCAGCAGCTTTCTTGGACTAGCGGTTAGCACAGATACGCAGTATTTT. Protein: CASSFLGLAVSTDTQYF. The chain is built from TRBV7-6 and TRBJ2-3; TRBD2 matches at 10 bases. With V trimmed by 3 bases and J by 0 bases, 6 bases remained unmatched. This CDR3 region has 17 residues. Germline V CDR1 and CDR2: SGHVS, FNYEAQ.

In its sample, this clonotype was seen a few times. The chain employs TRBV11-3 and TRBJ2-3; the D call may be TRBD1 or TRBD2 (5 bases each). The V end lost 2 bases, the J end lost 2 bases, and 8 bases lay between the germline ends. Per the germline V gene, CDR1 is SGHNT and CDR2 is YENEEA. This CDR3 is built from 14 residues. As DNA, the CDR3 is TGTGCCAGCAGCTTACGGGGACCCACAGATACGCAGTATTTT. Encoded protein: CASSLRGPTDTQYF.

With respect to this clonotype: One end of the junction does not line up with germline, which may come from a read error. The rearrangement links TRBV7-2 to TRBJ2-5; D unclear. There are 12 residues in the CDR3. Germline V gene lookup returns CDR1 SGHTA and CDR2 FQGNSA. CDR3 in amino acids: CASSLGKETRYF. The DNA for the CDR3 is TGTGCCAGCAGCTTGGGAAAAGAGACCCGGTACTTC.

The gene calls are TRBV29-1 and TRBJ2-4; 13 nucleotides agree with TRBD2. CDR3 length: 16 amino acids. The germline CDR1 and CDR2 sequences are SQVTM and ANQGSEA. With 7 bases clipped from V and 13 bases from J, the junction kept 19 bases outside the gene matches. This CDR3 is CSGMGLAGRHSYGQYF. CDR3 sequence (DNA): TGCAGCGGGATGGGACTAGCGGGACGTCACTCCTACGGGCAGTACTTC.

This chain joins TRBV15 and TRBJ1-1; perhaps TRBD1 as D (6 bases). The CDR3 is 18 residues long. V lost 0 bases and J 0 bases, leaving 17 bases between the germline ends. In germline, CDR1 is LNHNV, CDR2 YYDKDF (reference sequence). The CDR3 is CATSRERQVGPLNTEAFF. The CDR3 DNA reads as TGTGCCACCAGCAGAGAGAGACAGGTGGGGCCTCTGAACACTGAAGCTTTCTTT.

This chain connects TRBV13 to TRBJ2-7; D perhaps matches TRBD2 (6 bases). The CDR3 covers 18 residues. Trimming took off 4 bases at V and 0 bases at J, with 22 bases between the two ends. Looked up from germline, CDR1 is PRHDT and CDR2 is FYEKMQ (reference sequence). CDR3 sequence (DNA): TGTGCCAGCAGCTGGACGTTGCGGGGAGCGGGCAGCTCCTACGAGCAGTACTTC. It translates to CASSWTLRGAGSSYEQYF.

In this sample, this clonotype turned up many times. This chain joins TRBV4-3 and TRBJ2-1; D unresolved. CDR3 length equals 13 residues. Germline CDR1 reads LGHNA; CDR2 reads YSLEER. V was trimmed by 5 bases and J by 4 bases, leaving 9 bases between them. The CDR3 DNA reads TGCGCCAGCAGCTTGGACGGATACAATGAGCAGTTCTTC. The encoded protein is CASSLDGYNEQFF.

The chain is built from TRBV4-1 and TRBJ2-5, with a tentative D call TRBD2 (6 bases). Per the germline V gene, CDR1 is MGHRA and CDR2 is YSYEKL. V lost 0 bases and J 4 bases, leaving 18 bases between the germline ends. The length of the CDR3 is 17 residues. The CDR3 nucleotides are TGCGCCAGCAGCCAAGACAGGACGGGAGAGGGATTAGAGACCCAGTACTTC. Amino acid sequence: CASSQDRTGEGLETQYF.